This T cell receptor beta chain was documented in a study of tumor and adjacent non-tumor tissue in lung cancer. Three rounds of nested PCR, following a modified ARM-PCR protocol, produced the TCRbeta library. TCRdb reprocessed the multiplex PCR reads with MiXCR, giving one entry per CDR3 protein. The sample yields more than 120,000 distinct CDR3 sequences, approximately 66% seen once. A word on this clonotype: The junction departs from the called germline gene at one end, perhaps through a read error.

RNA was extracted from bulk tissue without any cell sorting. Per germline, CDR1 MNHNS and CDR2 SASEGT. CDR3 length equals 17 residues. The sequence was obtained from a man aged 55-75 years with small cell lung cancer. The sample taken for sequencing was lung tumor tissue. The genes are TRBV6-1 and TRBJ1-1; D gene ambiguous. In DNA form, the CDR3 reads TGTGCCAGCAGTGAGGCGGAAGCAAGCTACATGAACACTGAAGCTATCTTT. The encoded protein is CASSEAEASYMNTEAIF.